Listed below are T cell receptor beta chains from one sample, sequenced in a study of blood T cells in healthy people across ages. MiXCR was run by TCRdb on the 5' RACE reads, yielding one entry per CDR3 protein. The sample lists just over 800,000 distinct CDR3 sequences, around 62% seen once, with around a quarter in the top ten. Sequencing used blood. Receptor source: a man in his thirties or forties in good health. The CDR3 runs from the conserved cysteine through the conserved F or W. The D gene is left open where the match is weak. A clone size is listed for some rows: how often the clone was seen (once, few, many), or a class if it is expanded.

size | J | D | V | DNA | CDR3
few | TRBJ2-3 | TRBD2 | TRBV12-3/TRBV12-4 | TGTGCCAGCAGTCGACTAGCGGGGGATACTCTTCTAAGCACAGATACGCAGTATTTT | CASSRLAGDTLLSTDTQYF
. | TRBJ2-5 | . | TRBV11-2 | TGTGCCAGCAGCCCCACTAGGGCGGAGACCCAGTACTTC | CASSPTRAETQYF
. | TRBJ2-3 | . | TRBV27 | TGTGCCAGCAGTTTATCTGACAGCAGCACAGATACGCAGTATTTT | CASSLSDSSTDTQYF
. | TRBJ2-1 | TRBD2 | TRBV11-2 | TGTGCCAGCAGAAGTCCGGGACTAGCGGAAGAGACCCAGTTCTTC | CASRSPGLAEETQFF
. | TRBJ1-2 | . | TRBV7-9 | TGTGCCAGCAGCCTGAATGGAGACAGAGGCGGCTACACCTTC | CASSLNGDRGGYTF
. | TRBJ2-5 | . | TRBV9 | TGTGCCAGCAGCGTACTCAGCCAAGAGACCCAGTACTTC | CASSVLSQETQYF
few | TRBJ1-4 | TRBD1 | TRBV4-1 | TGCGCCAGCAGCCTCCTTAACTACAGACAGGGGTCCGAAAAACTGTTTTTT | CASSLLNYRQGSEKLFF
. | TRBJ1-5 | . | TRBV10-3 | TGTGCCATCAGTGGGGGGGGCAGAAGCAATCAGCCCCAGCATTTT | CAISGGGRSNQPQHF
. | TRBJ2-7 | . | TRBV7-9 | TGTGCCAGCAACTCGGGGCGGGCCTACGAGCAGTACTTC | CASNSGRAYEQYF
few | TRBJ2-1 | . | TRBV5-1 | TGCGCCAGCAGCATGGACCAGTACAATGAGCAGTTCTTC | CASSMDQYNEQFF
. | TRBJ2-1 | . | TRBV4-2 | TGTGCCAGCAGCCAAGGGTCGGGACGGTCAAGTTACAATGAGCAGTTCTTC | CASSQGSGRSSYNEQFF
. | TRBJ2-7 | . | TRBV28 | TGTGCCAGCAGTTTATCGACAGGCCTCTACGAGCAGTACTTC | CASSLSTGLYEQYF
. | TRBJ2-7 | . | TRBV6-1 | TGTGCCAGCAGTGGGGGGCCGACCCCCTCCTACGAGCAGTACTTC | CASSGGPTPSYEQYF
. | TRBJ2-1 | TRBD2 | TRBV24-1 | TGTGCCACCAGTGTTAGCGGGCGAGACAATGAGCAGTTCTTC | CATSVSGRDNEQFF
few | TRBJ2-7 | TRBD1 | TRBV7-2 | TGTGCCAGCAGCTTAGTACCAAGGACAGGGGACGAGCAGTACTTC | CASSLVPRTGDEQYF
. | TRBJ2-4 | . | TRBV7-2 | TGTGCCAGCACTACCAGGGGGGGTCGTAACATTCAGTACTTC | CASTTRGGRNIQYF
. | TRBJ1-2 | . | TRBV2 | TGTGCCAGCAGTGATCAGTCATCCTCACCCGATGGCTACACCTTC | CASSDQSSSPDGYTF
few | TRBJ1-1 | . | TRBV7-2 | TGTGCCAGCAGCTACCAGGGACGGAGCGCTGAAGCTTTCTTT | CASSYQGRSAEAFF
. | TRBJ1-2 | TRBD1 | TRBV7-2 | TGTGCCAGCAGCCCCCAGGGGGGTGACTATGGCTACACCTTC | CASSPQGGDYGYTF
. | TRBJ1-2 | . | TRBV7-9 | TGTGCCAGCAGCTTTGACAGCTGGGGGTATGGCTACACCTTC | CASSFDSWGYGYTF
. | TRBJ2-7 | . | TRBV9 | TGTGCCAGCAGCCCCCAACAGGAGCAGAGATACGAGCAGTACTTC | CASSPQQEQRYEQYF
once | TRBJ1-1 | . | TRBV12-3/TRBV12-4 | TGTGCCAGCCTTAGTAGATCCGGGACGCCGGGCACTGAAGCTTTCTTT | CASLSRSGTPGTEAFF
few | TRBJ2-6 | . | TRBV24-1 | TGTGCCACCAGTGATTTAAGGGGTGTCGAGGCCAACGTCCTGACTTTC | CATSDLRGVEANVLTF
. | TRBJ2-6 | . | TRBV18 | TGTGCCAGCTCACCTGAGACAGCTGGGGCCAACGTCCTGACTTTC | CASSPETAGANVLTF
. | TRBJ1-5 | . | TRBV7-9 | TGTGCCAGCAGCTTACAGACAGCGAATCAGCCCCAGCATTTT | CASSLQTANQPQHF
. | TRBJ1-2 | . | TRBV7-3 | TGTGCCAGCAGCTCCGGGACGGATAGGGATGGCTACACCTTC | CASSSGTDRDGYTF